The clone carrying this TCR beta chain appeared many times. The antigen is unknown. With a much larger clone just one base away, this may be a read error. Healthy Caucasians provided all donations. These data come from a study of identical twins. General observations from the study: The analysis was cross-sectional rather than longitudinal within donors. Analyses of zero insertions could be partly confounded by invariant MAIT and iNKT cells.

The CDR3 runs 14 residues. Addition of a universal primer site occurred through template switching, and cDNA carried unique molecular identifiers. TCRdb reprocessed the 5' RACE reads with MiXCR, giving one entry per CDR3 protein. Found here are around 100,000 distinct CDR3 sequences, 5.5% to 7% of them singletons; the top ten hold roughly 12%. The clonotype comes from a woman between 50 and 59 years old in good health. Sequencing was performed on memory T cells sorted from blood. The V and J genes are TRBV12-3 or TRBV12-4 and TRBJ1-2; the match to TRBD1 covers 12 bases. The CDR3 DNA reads TGTGCCAGCAGTCTCGGGACAGGGGGCGATGGCTACCCCTTC. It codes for CASSLGTGGDGYPF.